Shown below are 9 T cell receptor beta chains from a single sample sequenced in a study of long-term antiretroviral therapy in people with HIV. An immunoSEQ assay, version v3.0, was performed at survey level. Generated by immunoSEQ multiplex PCR, the TCRdb table keeps only in-frame clones and is missing some. Of about 28,000 clones listed, 70% to 90% are singletons. Specimen: unsorted PBMCs, collected 0.8 years after starting antiretroviral therapy. These receptors all stem from a woman aged 25 to 39 with HIV.

The chain recombines TRBV30 with TRBJ2-1, with TRBD2 matching over 10 bases. The CDR3 sequence is 15 residues long. J was trimmed by 9 bases and V by 2 bases; bases with no gene match: 10. In germline, CDR1 is GTSNPN, CDR2 SVGIG (reference sequence). CDR3 in amino acids: CAWSSGLAGVGEQFF. CDR3 in DNA: TGTGCCTGGAGTTCGGGGCTAGCGGGGGTAGGTGAGCAGTTCTTC.

The gene calls are TRBV4-2 and TRBJ2-5; D remains ambiguous. Germline V lookup: CDR1 LGHNA, CDR2 YNFKEQ. CDR3 length: 14 residues. Between the trimmed V and J ends, which lost 2 bases and 2 bases, there was a span of 9 bases. The CDR3 DNA is TGTGCCAGCAGCCAAACAAGTTTTCAAGAGACCCAGTACTTC. It yields the protein CASSQTSFQETQYF.

V usage is TRBV6-5 and J usage is TRBJ1-2, with 8 bases aligning to TRBD1. The CDR3 is made up of 14 amino acids. The V segment lost 2 bases and the J segment 4 bases; nucleotides outside the gene matches: 3. CDR1 MNHEY and CDR2 SVGAGI come from the germline V gene. The CDR3 DNA follows: TGTGCCAGCAGTTACGGACAGGGTAGCTATGGCTACACCTTC. Protein: CASSYGQGSYGYTF.

V gene TRBV27 combines with J gene TRBJ1-6; unclear D gene. V lost 2 bases and J lost 5, with 4 bases in between. Per germline, CDR1 MNHEY and CDR2 SMNVEV (reference sequence). The CDR3 has 13 residues. CDR3 in DNA: TGTGCCAGCAGTTTAGGGAATAATTCACCCCTCCACTTT. Its translation is CASSLGNNSPLHF.

This clone was counted once. This chain uses TRBV6-5 with TRBJ1-1; no clear D. The germline gives CDR1 MNHEY, CDR2 SVGAGI. V gave up 2 bases and J gave up 0 bases, with 10 bases separating them. The CDR3 runs 15 residues. CDR3 loop: CASSYGDLMNTEAFF. In nucleotides, the CDR3 is TGTGCCAGCAGTTACGGTGACCTCATGAACACTGAAGCTTTCTTT.

Comments on this clone: An end of the junction differs from the germline gene, which may be a read error. V and J are TRBV7-9 and TRBJ1-5; tentatively, D is TRBD1 (6 bases). This CDR3 contains 13 residues. Germline CDR1 reads SEHNR; CDR2 reads FQNEAQ (reference sequence). The CDR3 coding sequence is TGTGCCAGCAGCCCGGACAGCACTCAGCCCCAGCATTTT. Translated, it gives CASSPDSTQPQHF.

This clone showed up just a few times. This chain links TRBV28 with TRBJ2-2, with D possibly matching TRBD1 (5 bases). Per the germline V gene, CDR1 is MDHEN and CDR2 is SYDVKM. This CDR3 region has 14 residues. Trimming removed 3 bases at V and 2 bases at J, with 7 bases between. The CDR3 nucleotides are TGTGCCAGCAGTTTTCAGGGAAACACCGGGGAGCTGTTTTTT. Its protein is CASSFQGNTGELFF.

This clone has only one observation. The gene calls are TRBV5-6 and TRBJ1-2, with 7 bases matching TRBD1. The germline CDR1 and CDR2 sequences are SGHDT and YYEEEE. V lost 7 bases and J lost 0; bases outside the gene matches: 6. CDR3 size: 14 residues. The CDR3 region has the DNA TGTGCCAGCCTACGGGACAGAACTAACTATGGCTACACCTTC. Amino acid sequence: CASLRDRTNYGYTF.

The chain has TRBV7-2 and TRBJ2-3, with 7 bases lining up with TRBD2. Germline assignment: CDR1 SGHTA and CDR2 FQGNSA. V lost 2 bases, J lost 6 bases, and 2 bases stayed unmatched. This CDR3 contains 13 residues. The CDR3 protein is CASSLLGGDTQYF. The CDR3 nucleotides are TGTGCCAGCAGCTTACTCGGGGGGGATACGCAGTATTTT.